This T cell receptor beta chain is drawn from a study of blood T cell repertoires in COVID-19 (dated by TCRdb to the early 2020s). Some background on the complete study: Samples from collaborators originated in the United States, Italy and Spain and spanned both the acute and convalescent phases of COVID-19. A freely available public database, intended as a resource for researchers studying the immune response to SARS-CoV-2, is where the repertoires were released. The material from the prospective study consisted of cDNA or gDNA derived from T cells, B-cell-depleted T cells, or PBMCs. Samples came from the ongoing ImmuneRACE study (first 160 participants) plus 1,254 subjects from 6 global collaborators. Where HLA class I and class II types were available, the types were taken from metadata supplied by the sample provider, not from assay-based typing. The sample metadata nearly always contained a de-identified subject ID, COVID-19 status, age in years and sex. The dataset comprised deeply sampled blood TCRbeta repertoires from subjects exposed to, actively infected with, or recovered from COVID-19.

TCRbeta CDR3 regions were amplified from genomic DNA by means of the immunoSEQ Assay, a bias-controlled multiplex PCR. As for how the authors treated the data: The number of nucleated cells in each sample was estimated by amplification of reference gene primers within the assay. To quantify the absolute abundance of each unique TCRbeta CDR3 rearrangement, sequence reads were collapsed and filtered. For each sample, productive Simpson clonality was calculated by taking the square root of Simpson's diversity index across productive rearrangements. TCRdb mirrors the immuneACCESS table, restricted to in-frame sequences. Some clones are absent from its copies; in checked studies, under half trace to an unresolved V gene, and the reason for the others is unknown. V, J and clone size were drawn from that table, and D and trimming were deduced from the DNA. The table for this sample lists about 230,000 clones; around 86% of them were counted only once. Around a tenth of the sample belongs to the ten largest clones.

What the work shows at the level of the full study, not this receptor alone: Clinical and demographic metadata were provided uncurated, with the amount varying by source and participant.

V was cut back by 1 base and J by 3 bases, leaving a gap of 9 bases between them. Reading the germline V gene (reference sequence) gives CDR1 LNHDA and CDR2 SQIVND. Inclusive of the bounding cysteine and phenylalanine, the CDR3 is 14 residues long. CDR3 DNA only is kept here, 42 bases in frame from base 1. In regard to this clone: It has no known antigen specificity. No much larger clonotype is one base removed from it; base qualities were not supplied.

In Seattle, one collaborating source enrolled patients while the infection was active and tracked those patients longitudinally over the course of disease. The collaborating institutions used their own protocols to collect whole blood in K2EDTA tubes. Collaborator samples were shipped for TCRbeta analysis as frozen whole blood, isolated PBMCs, or DNA extracted from either sample type. This sequence was found in a man aged 45 to 65 with COVID-19, enrolled during active disease. The sequencing sample was made of peripheral blood. The rearrangement combines TRBV19 with TRBJ1-1, with the D gene call left open. The nucleotide sequence reads TGTGCCAGTAGTATAGTCCGAGGTCACACTGAAGCTTTCTTT. It translates as CASSIVRGHTEAFF.